The entry below describes one TCR beta chain. Reverse transcription of roughly 0.45 to 1 ug RNA was performed with random hexamers. TCRdb called the immunoSEQ multiplex PCR reads again in MiXCR, with one record for every CDR3 protein. The sample includes roughly 150,000 distinct CDR3 sequences, approximately 94% of them seen just once. This entry belongs to a study of CD8 T cells in Susac syndrome. CDR3 length: 17 amino acids. V trimming: 4 bases; J trimming: 3 bases; junction bases outside the gene matches: 8. Germline V CDR1 and CDR2: SQVTM, ANQGSEA. The receptor's source is a human donor with multiple sclerosis. This rearrangement joins TRBV29-1 to TRBJ2-2; TRBD2 matches at 13 bases. The sequenced sample was CD4+ T cells from PBMCs. CDR3 amino acids: CSVGGTSGEWHTGELFF. CDR3 sequence (DNA): TGCAGCGTTGGGGGGACTAGCGGGGAGTGGCACACCGGGGAGCTGTTTTTT.